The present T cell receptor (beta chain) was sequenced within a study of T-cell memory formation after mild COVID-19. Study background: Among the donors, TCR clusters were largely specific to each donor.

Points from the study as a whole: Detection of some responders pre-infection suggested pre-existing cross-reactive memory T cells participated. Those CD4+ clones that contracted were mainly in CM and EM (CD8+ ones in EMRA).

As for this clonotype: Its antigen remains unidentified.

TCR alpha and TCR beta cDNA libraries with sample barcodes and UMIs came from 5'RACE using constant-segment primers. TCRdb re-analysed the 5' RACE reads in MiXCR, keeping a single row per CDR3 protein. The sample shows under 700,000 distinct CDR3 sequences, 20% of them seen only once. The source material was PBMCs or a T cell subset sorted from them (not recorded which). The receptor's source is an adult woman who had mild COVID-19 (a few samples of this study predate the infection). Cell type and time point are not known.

The CDR3 reads CASNKGQDYYEQYF. CDR3 bases: TGTGCCAGCAACAAGGGACAGGATTACTACGAGCAGTACTTC. This chain joins TRBV2 and TRBJ2-7, with TRBD1 identical over 8 bases. Germline trimming cut 7 bases from V and 3 bases from J; bases unmatched to any gene: 8. From germline, CDR1 is SNHLY and CDR2 FYNNEI. The CDR3 totals 14 residues.